The next 26 T cell receptor beta chains were all read from a single sample in a study of blood T cells in healthy people across ages. For the second PCR, which ran for about 7 to 11 cycles, a sample-barcoded 5' primer and a J-beta primer mix were used. TCRdb reprocessed the 5' RACE reads via MiXCR and lists one record per CDR3 protein. The sample consists of roughly 800,000 distinct CDR3 sequences, about 26% of them appearing once. The same data also contributed to another study, on T cells of mothers and their children.

Sequenced input: blood. All receptors come from a boy aged 5-17 years in good health.

The rearrangement uses TRBV5-6 and TRBJ2-3; D gene ambiguous. Trimming left V 2 bases short and J 2 bases short, with 18 bases between. Germline V gene data show CDR1 as SGHDT and CDR2 as YYEEEE. This CDR3 is built from 17 residues. The CDR3 coding sequence is TGTGCCAGCAGCTTTGTATCGCGACCCGGAGCCACAGATACGCAGTATTTT. It is translated as CASSFVSRPGATDTQYF.

A few counts support this clonotype. Here the CDR3 reads CAYRESMNTEAFF. Written as DNA, the CDR3 is TGTGCCTACAGGGAATCGATGAACACTGAAGCTTTCTTT. The chain employs TRBV30 and TRBJ1-1; D may be TRBD1 (6 bases). CDR3 length equals 13 residues. Trimming cost V 7 bases and J 0 bases, with 12 bases left between them. Germline assignment: CDR1 GTSNPN and CDR2 SVGIG (reference sequence).

The rearrangement links TRBV7-9 to TRBJ1-2; D ambiguous. The CDR3 is 13 amino acids. From germline, CDR1 is SEHNR and CDR2 FQNEAQ (reference sequence). The V and J ends lost 2 bases and 2 bases respectively, with 6 bases between them. The CDR3 loop is CASSLMGNYGYTF. CDR3 coding DNA: TGTGCCAGCAGCTTAATGGGGAACTATGGCTACACCTTC.

This clonotype was seen only a few times. V usage is TRBV3-1 and J usage is TRBJ2-1; 7 bases are shared with TRBD2. V dropped 2 bases and J dropped 8; count of bases not matched to a gene: 18. Germline CDR1 and CDR2: LGHDT and YNNKEL (reference sequence). The CDR3 runs to 18 residues. The CDR3 DNA sequence: TGTGCCAGCAGCCAATTGGTCCGAACTAGCGCCGAGACCGATGAGCAGTTCTTC. It codes for CASSQLVRTSAETDEQFF.

The V call is TRBV4-3, the J call TRBJ2-7; D is undetermined. Trimming shortened V by 4 bases and J by 4 bases, and 20 bases separated the two germline ends. The CDR3 is made up of 16 amino acids. Germline lookup yields CDR1 LGHNA and CDR2 YSLEER. The CDR3 nucleotides read TGCGCCAGCAGCCGAGAGCCATCTGATTCCGGATACGAGCAGTACTTC. Protein: CASSREPSDSGYEQYF.

The rearrangement links TRBV30 to TRBJ1-1; 10 bases are a match to TRBD1. CDR3 length equals 14 residues. With 0 bases clipped from V and 7 bases from J, the junction kept 5 bases outside the gene matches. Germline values: CDR1 GTSNPN, CDR2 SVGIG (reference sequence). The CDR3 bases are TGTGCCTGGAGTGTTGGGACAGGGGCCTTTGAAGCTTTCTTT. As protein: CAWSVGTGAFEAFF.

This clonotype occurred a few times. The chain joins TRBV2 to TRBJ1-2; unclear D gene. This CDR3 has 12 residues. Germline V CDR1 and CDR2: SNHLY, FYNNEI. V lost 3 bases and J lost 6, with 8 bases in between. CDR3 protein: CASSESEDGYTF. The CDR3 nucleotides read TGTGCCAGCAGTGAGTCCGAGGATGGCTACACCTTC.

This clonotype came up once. The J gene is TRBJ2-1, the V gene TRBV20-1; 10 positions agree with TRBD1. Per germline, CDR1 DFQATT and CDR2 SNEGSKA (reference sequence). V lost 0 bases, J lost 7 bases, and 9 bases stayed unmatched. The CDR3 covers 16 residues. This CDR3 is CSARDWDRGVRNEQFF. The CDR3 nucleotides read TGCAGTGCTAGAGATTGGGACAGGGGAGTTCGGAATGAGCAGTTCTTC.

This chain links TRBV5-5 with TRBJ1-1; D is unclear. This CDR3 has 13 amino acids. Between the trimmed V and J ends, which lost 0 bases and 6 bases, there was a span of 9 bases. Germline CDR1 SGHKS, CDR2 YYEKEE (reference sequence). The CDR3 nucleotides read TGTGCCAGCAGCTTGGAACGGAGGGCTGAAGCTTTCTTT. It is translated as CASSLERRAEAFF.

J is TRBJ2-1 and V is TRBV9; a weak D match, TRBD2 (7 bases). The CDR3 is 17 residues long. Trimming cost V 0 bases and J 1 base, with 14 bases left between them. The germline CDR1 and CDR2 sequences are SGDLS and YYNGEE. The CDR3 DNA reads as TGTGCCAGCAGCGTAGAGCGCGGGGGCCCTTCCTACAATGAGCAGTTCTTC. Its translation: CASSVERGGPSYNEQFF.

This rearrangement joins TRBV11-1 to TRBJ2-7, with 9 nucleotides matching TRBD2. The last part of the DNA fits TRBJ2-1 better; the J call may be wrong. Germline lookup yields CDR1 SGHAT and CDR2 FQDESV (reference sequence). The CDR3 length is 23 residues. CDR3 loop: CASSLGKKGIAGDSVNAYNEQFF. CDR3 bases: TGTGCCAGCAGCTTAGGAAAGAAGGGCATAGCGGGGGATTCCGTGAACGCCTACAATGAGCAGTTCTTC.

The chain employs TRBV5-6 and TRBJ2-3; 7 bases are shared with TRBD2. In germline, CDR1 is SGHDT, CDR2 YYEEEE. This CDR3 comprises 16 residues. Trimming took 4 bases from V and 2 from J; bases not matched to a gene: 10. CDR3 in DNA: TGTGCCAGCAGCCCGGGGGGACTATTCTTCACAGATACGCAGTATTTT. Translated: CASSPGGLFFTDTQYF.

The rearrangement links TRBV5-1 to TRBJ2-5, with D possibly matching TRBD2 (5 bases). Trimming pared 7 bases from V and 5 bases from J, leaving 15 bases between. Germline assignment: CDR1 SGHRS and CDR2 YFSETQ. The CDR3 covers 13 residues. The CDR3 DNA is TGCGCCAGCGAATCGGACTTGGGGGAGACCCAGTACTTC. Amino acid sequence: CASESDLGETQYF.

The chain employs TRBV5-1 and TRBJ2-7; tentatively, D is TRBD1 (7 bases). The CDR3 is 13 amino acids. The V end lost 9 bases, the J end lost 5 bases, and 18 bases lay between the germline ends. Germline CDR1 SGHRS, CDR2 YFSETQ. This CDR3 reads CAKDRKQRDEQYF. In DNA, the CDR3 is TGCGCCAAGGACAGGAAACAGCGGGACGAGCAGTACTTC. Using reference TRBV5-1 and TRBJ2-7 for the parts outside the CDR3, the full variable domain is KAGVTQTPRYLIKTRGQQVTLSCSPISGHRSVSWYQQTPGQGLQFLFEYFSETQRNKGNFPGRFSGRQFSNSRSEMNVSTLELGDSALYLCAKDRKQRDEQYFGPGTRLTVT.

CDR3 sequence (DNA): TGTGCCAGCAGTTACGGGCGAACCAATGAGCAGTTCTTC. This encodes CASSYGRTNEQFF. This sequence joins TRBV6-5 and TRBJ2-5; D is undetermined. The end of the DNA fits TRBJ2-1 better, so the J call may be wrong. The germline V gene has CDR1 MNHEY and CDR2 SVGAGI. CDR3 length: 13 amino acids.

The table lists this clonotype with a few counts. The V call is TRBV4-1, the J call TRBJ2-3; possibly TRBD1 for D (6 bases). There are 15 residues in the CDR3. Between the trimmed V and J ends, which lost 3 bases and 6 bases, there was a span of 16 bases. CDR1 and CDR2 from the germline V gene are MGHRA and YSYEKL. The CDR3 nucleotides are TGCGCCAGCAGCCACCAGGGGCCCGAGGAGGATACGCAGTATTTT. Protein product: CASSHQGPEEDTQYF.

This clonotype was recorded a few times. V usage is TRBV11-2 and J usage is TRBJ2-1; D is possibly TRBD2 (7 bases). This CDR3 has 15 residues. Trimming shortened V by 2 bases and J by 7 bases, and 15 bases separated the two germline ends. Germline CDR1 is SGHAT and CDR2 is FQNNGV. CDR3 protein: CASSLMGGAGNEQFF. CDR3 DNA: TGTGCCAGCAGCTTAATGGGGGGGGCAGGAAATGAGCAGTTCTTC.

This clonotype was counted at least ten times. The DNA for the CDR3 is TGCGCCAGCAGCCCGGACGTCAACTATGGCTACACCTTC. Its protein is CASSPDVNYGYTF. J is TRBJ1-2 and V is TRBV5-1; no definite D call. V was cut by 4 bases and J by 2 bases, with 9 bases left in between. The CDR3 consists of 13 residues. From germline, CDR1 is SGHRS and CDR2 YFSETQ.

This clonotype turned up a few times. The chain employs TRBV7-2 and TRBJ2-7, with 9 bases lining up with TRBD1. Germline V gene sequence: CDR1 SGHTA, CDR2 FQGNSA. Germline trimming cut 4 bases from V and 3 bases from J; bases unmatched to any gene: 13. The CDR3 contains 17 residues. The CDR3 DNA reads TGTGCCAGCAGCTCCCCCAAGGGGACAGGGAAGCGCTACGAGCAGTACTTC. Protein: CASSSPKGTGKRYEQYF.

This chain joins TRBV29-1 and TRBJ2-7, with TRBD1 matching 7 bases. The V gene's germline CDR1 is SQVTM and CDR2 ANQGSEA. This CDR3 is 15 amino acids long. The trim removed 7 bases at V and 5 bases at J, leaving 17 bases unmatched. The CDR3 spells CSARGRGLQVDEQYF. The CDR3 nucleotides read TGCAGCGCCAGGGGTAGGGGGCTTCAAGTGGACGAGCAGTACTTC.

The chain is built from TRBV5-1 and TRBJ1-2, with D unresolved. The length of the CDR3 is 17 residues. V lost 5 bases, J lost 6 bases, and 26 bases lay in between. Germline CDR1 SGHRS, CDR2 YFSETQ. CDR3 in amino acids: CASSLFDHGMNPDGYTF. CDR3 sequence (DNA): TGCGCCAGCAGTTTGTTTGATCATGGGATGAATCCGGATGGCTACACCTTC.

J is TRBJ2-7 and V is TRBV7-9; possible D gene TRBD1, 5 bases. The V gene lost 3 bases and the J gene lost 2 bases, with 11 bases spanning the gap. This CDR3 spans 14 amino acids. Germline lookup yields CDR1 SEHNR and CDR2 FQNEAQ (reference sequence). The CDR3 loop is CASSLVQGPYEQYF. The CDR3 DNA reads TGTGCCAGCAGCTTGGTGCAGGGTCCCTACGAGCAGTACTTC.

The chain couples TRBV27 to TRBJ2-4, with no clear D. The CDR3 runs to 13 residues. Between the trimmed V and J ends, which lost 7 bases and 0 bases, there was a span of 7 bases. Per the germline V gene, CDR1 is MNHEY and CDR2 is SMNVEV (reference sequence). The CDR3 protein is CASIPRAKNIQYF. Here the CDR3 DNA reads TGTGCCAGCATTCCTCGAGCCAAAAACATTCAGTACTTC.

This chain connects TRBV10-3 to TRBJ2-3; D tentatively fits TRBD1 or TRBD2 (5 bases each). Germline V gene lookup returns CDR1 ENHRY and CDR2 SYGVKD. V gave up 0 bases and J gave up 3 bases, with 10 bases separating them. The CDR3 covers 15 residues. DNA for the CDR3: TGTGCCATCAGTGAGTCGGGACGTGGGACAGATACGCAGTATTTT. Protein: CAISESGRGTDTQYF.

This clonotype was recorded many times. The V call is TRBV7-2, the J call TRBJ2-7, with D hard to call. In germline, CDR1 is SGHTA, CDR2 FQGNSA. The CDR3 contains 15 residues. With 1 base removed from V and 0 bases from J, the gap between germline ends came to 10 bases. The CDR3 loop is CASSLDGPNSYEQYF. CDR3 sequence (DNA): TGTGCCAGCAGCTTAGACGGTCCAAACTCCTACGAGCAGTACTTC.

V usage is TRBV7-2 and J usage is TRBJ1-2; D is perhaps TRBD1 (6 bases). From germline, CDR1 is SGHTA and CDR2 FQGNSA. Trimming took 3 bases from V and 3 from J, leaving 14 bases between them. CDR3 size: 15 residues. The CDR3 is CASSFYTGTHYGYTF. CDR3 nucleotide sequence: TGTGCCAGCAGCTTTTATACAGGGACGCACTATGGCTACACCTTC.